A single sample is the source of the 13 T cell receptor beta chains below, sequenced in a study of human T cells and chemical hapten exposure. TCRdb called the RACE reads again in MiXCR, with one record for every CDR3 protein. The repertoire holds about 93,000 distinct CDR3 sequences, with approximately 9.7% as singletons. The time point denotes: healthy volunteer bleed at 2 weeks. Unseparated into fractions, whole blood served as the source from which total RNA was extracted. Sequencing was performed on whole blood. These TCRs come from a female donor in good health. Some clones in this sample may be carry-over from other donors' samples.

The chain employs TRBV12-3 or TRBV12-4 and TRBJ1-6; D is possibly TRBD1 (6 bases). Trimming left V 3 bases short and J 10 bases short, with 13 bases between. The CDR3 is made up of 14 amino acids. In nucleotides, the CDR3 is TGTGCCAGCAGTTTTTCAGGGGTTAGCTCACCCCTCCACTTT. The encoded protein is CASSFSGVSSPLHF.

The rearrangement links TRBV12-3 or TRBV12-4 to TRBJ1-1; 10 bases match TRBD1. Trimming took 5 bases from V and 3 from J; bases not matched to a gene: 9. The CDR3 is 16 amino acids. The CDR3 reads CASSPDDRGLDTEAFF. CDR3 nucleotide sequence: TGTGCCAGCAGTCCGGACGACAGGGGGCTCGACACTGAAGCTTTCTTT.

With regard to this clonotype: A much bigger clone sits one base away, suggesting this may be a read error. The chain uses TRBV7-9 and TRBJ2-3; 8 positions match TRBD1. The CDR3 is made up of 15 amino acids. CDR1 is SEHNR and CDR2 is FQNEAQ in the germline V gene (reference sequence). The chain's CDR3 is CVSSWDRLSTDTQYF. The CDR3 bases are TGTGTCAGCAGCTGGGACAGGCTATCCACAGATACGCAGTATTTT.

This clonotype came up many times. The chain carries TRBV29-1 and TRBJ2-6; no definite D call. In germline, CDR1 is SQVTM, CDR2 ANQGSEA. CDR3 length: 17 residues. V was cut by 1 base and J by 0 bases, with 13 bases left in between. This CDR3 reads CSVEVYTHSSGANVLTF. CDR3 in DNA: TGCAGCGTTGAAGTTTATACTCACAGCTCTGGGGCCAACGTCCTGACTTTC.

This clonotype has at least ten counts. CDR3 DNA: TGCAGCGTTGGTTCCGGGGACAGAGAAGAGACCCAGTACTTC. As protein: CSVGSGDREETQYF. This chain links TRBV29-1 with TRBJ2-5; 7 bases are shared with TRBD1. V shed 4 bases and J 3 bases; nucleotides not matched to a gene: 8. The CDR3 totals 14 residues. CDR1 is SQVTM and CDR2 is ANQGSEA in the germline V gene.

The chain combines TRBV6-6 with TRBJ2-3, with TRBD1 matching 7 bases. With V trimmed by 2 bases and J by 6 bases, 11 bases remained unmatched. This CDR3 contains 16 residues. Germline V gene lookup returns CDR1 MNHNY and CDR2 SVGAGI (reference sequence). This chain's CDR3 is CASSYLPTGRRDTQYF. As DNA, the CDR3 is TGTGCCAGCAGTTACCTGCCGACAGGGCGGAGGGATACGCAGTATTTT.

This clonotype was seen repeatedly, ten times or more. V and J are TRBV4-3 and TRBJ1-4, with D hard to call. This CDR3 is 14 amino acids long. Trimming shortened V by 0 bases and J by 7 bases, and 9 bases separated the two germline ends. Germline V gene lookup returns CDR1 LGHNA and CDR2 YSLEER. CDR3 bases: TGCGCCAGCAGCCAAGAGGGGTCGGGTGAAAAACTGTTTTTT. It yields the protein CASSQEGSGEKLFF.

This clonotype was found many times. DNA of the CDR3: TGTGCCAGCAGCTTATCGGTCAATTCCTACGAGCAGTACTTC. Translation: CASSLSVNSYEQYF. This sequence joins TRBV7-9 and TRBJ2-7; D not resolved. With 2 bases removed from V and 1 base from J, the gap between germline ends came to 9 bases. Per the germline V gene, CDR1 is SEHNR and CDR2 is FQNEAQ (reference sequence). This CDR3 comprises 14 residues.

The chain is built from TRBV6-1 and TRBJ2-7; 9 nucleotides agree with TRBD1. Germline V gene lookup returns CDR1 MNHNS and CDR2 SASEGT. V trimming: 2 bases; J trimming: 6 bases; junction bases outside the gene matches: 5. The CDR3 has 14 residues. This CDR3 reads CASSELGQGREQYF. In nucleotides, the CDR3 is TGTGCCAGCAGTGAATTGGGACAGGGTCGCGAGCAGTACTTC.

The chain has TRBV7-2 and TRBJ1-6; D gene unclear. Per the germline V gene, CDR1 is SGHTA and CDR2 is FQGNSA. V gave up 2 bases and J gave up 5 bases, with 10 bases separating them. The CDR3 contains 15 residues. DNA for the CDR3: TGTGCCAGCAGCTTAATGGGGTATCATAATTCACCCCTCCACTTT. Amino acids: CASSLMGYHNSPLHF.

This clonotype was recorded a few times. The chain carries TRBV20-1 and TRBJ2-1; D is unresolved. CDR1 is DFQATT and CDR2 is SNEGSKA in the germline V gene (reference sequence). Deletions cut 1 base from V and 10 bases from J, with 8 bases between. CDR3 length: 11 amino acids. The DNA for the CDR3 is TGCAGTGCTAGAGTGGTATTGGAGCAGTTCTTC. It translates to CSARVVLEQFF.

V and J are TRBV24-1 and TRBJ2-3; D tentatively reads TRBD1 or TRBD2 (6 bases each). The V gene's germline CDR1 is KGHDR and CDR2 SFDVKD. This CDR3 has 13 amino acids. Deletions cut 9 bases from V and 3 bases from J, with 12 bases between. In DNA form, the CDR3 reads TGTGCCACCCAAGGGGGGCGAACAGATACGCAGTATTTT. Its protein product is CATQGGRTDTQYF.

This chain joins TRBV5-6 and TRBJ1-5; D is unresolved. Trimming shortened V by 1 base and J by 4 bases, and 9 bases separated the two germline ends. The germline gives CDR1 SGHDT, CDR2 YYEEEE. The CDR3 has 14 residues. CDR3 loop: CASSLFPGNQPQHF. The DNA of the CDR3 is TGTGCCAGCAGCTTGTTCCCGGGGAATCAGCCCCAGCATTTT.